These 25 T cell receptor beta chains share one sample of origin, sequenced in a study of cytomegalovirus exposure and HLA in healthy donors. Vbeta (60) and Jbeta (13) primers were used in the PCR. Method: immunoSEQ multiplex PCR; TCRdb's copy keeps in-frame clones and lacks some. The sample carries some 110,000 clones, about four fifths recorded once. Material: PBMCs. These TCRs come from a woman between 18 and 30 years old in good health and CMV-seronegative.

The genes are TRBV19 and TRBJ1-5; 8 nucleotides match TRBD1. The CDR3 has 14 amino acids. Germline V gene data show CDR1 as LNHDA and CDR2 as SQIVND (reference sequence). With 10 bases clipped from V and 4 bases from J, the junction kept 9 bases outside the gene matches. CDR3 DNA sequence: TGTGCCACCGCCCGACAGGGGACTAATCAGCCCCAGCATTTT. Translation: CATARQGTNQPQHF.

This rearrangement joins TRBV28 to TRBJ2-5, with D possibly TRBD1 on 6 matching bases. The CDR3 has 14 amino acids. Trimming took 1 base from V and 3 from J, leaving 9 bases between them. The germline V gene encodes CDR1 MDHEN and CDR2 SYDVKM. The CDR3 coding sequence is TGTGCCAGCAGTTTATATACAGGGAAAGAGACCCAGTACTTC. This sequence encodes CASSLYTGKETQYF.

This clone was counted between two and nine times. V and J are TRBV27 and TRBJ1-1, with TRBD1 matching 9 bases. The CDR3 loop spans 15 amino acids. V lost 8 bases to trimming and J lost 1 base; unmatched junction nucleotides: 8. The germline gives CDR1 MNHEY, CDR2 SMNVEV (reference sequence). The CDR3 is CASLSTGGRNTEAFF. In DNA, the CDR3 is TGTGCCAGCCTCTCGACAGGGGGTCGGAACACTGAAGCTTTCTTT.

The chain joins TRBV29-1 to TRBJ2-5; tentatively, D is TRBD2 (5 bases). This CDR3 region has 13 residues. Trimming removed 7 bases at V and 5 bases at J, with 17 bases between. CDR1 and CDR2 (germline): SQVTM, ANQGSEA. DNA of the CDR3: TGCAGCGCCGGAGAGAGGGTGACGGAGACCCAGTACTTC. Encoded protein: CSAGERVTETQYF.

The V call is TRBV6-6, the J call TRBJ1-2; TRBD1 matches at 7 bases. CDR1 is MNHNY and CDR2 is SVGAGI in the germline V gene (reference sequence). The CDR3 totals 12 residues. V gave up 6 bases and J gave up 4 bases; unmatched junction bases: 2. The CDR3: CASRDRFYGYTF. CDR3 DNA sequence: TGTGCCAGCAGGGACAGGTTCTATGGCTACACCTTC.

The chain employs TRBV28 and TRBJ2-1, with TRBD2 identical over 7 bases. This CDR3 has 16 residues. Unmatched junction bases numbered 7, after V lost 5 bases and J lost 0 bases. Germline values: CDR1 MDHEN, CDR2 SYDVKM. This CDR3 reads CASSPTAGISYNEQFF. In DNA, the CDR3 is TGTGCCAGCAGTCCCACAGCGGGGATCTCCTACAATGAGCAGTTCTTC.

The chain uses TRBV2 and TRBJ2-5; TRBD1 matches 8 bases. The CDR3 contains 14 residues. Germline CDR1 is SNHLY and CDR2 is FYNNEI. With 5 bases clipped from V and 5 bases from J, the junction kept 7 bases outside the gene matches. This CDR3 reads CASSSDRAGETQYF. CDR3 DNA: TGTGCCAGCAGTTCGGACAGGGCTGGGGAGACCCAGTACTTC.

Of note for this clone: Because the CDR3 is missing its conserved closing phenylalanine or tryptophan, this is likely a read error. V gene TRBV5-8 combines with J gene TRBJ1-2; no firm D call. The CDR3 totals 12 residues. Germline CDR1 SGHTS, CDR2 YDEGEE. Between the trimmed V and J ends, which lost 2 bases and 8 bases, there was a span of 10 bases. The CDR3 sequence: CASSLDLRGYTV. DNA for the CDR3: TGTGCCAGCAGCTTAGATTTGCGGGGCTACACCGTC.

The chain is built from TRBV2 and TRBJ2-7, with 7 positions matching TRBD1. Germline lookup yields CDR1 SNHLY and CDR2 FYNNEI. The CDR3 spans 13 residues. With 6 bases clipped from V and 3 bases from J, the junction kept 5 bases outside the gene matches. The CDR3 loop is CASSWDSLYEQYF. In DNA, the CDR3 is TGTGCCAGCAGCTGGGACAGCCTCTACGAGCAGTACTTC.

This clone was seen only a few times. This rearrangement joins TRBV6-1 to TRBJ2-7; D might be TRBD1 (5 bases). This CDR3 is 13 amino acids long. V lost 5 bases, J lost 2 bases, and 10 bases lay in between. Germline CDR1 reads MNHNS; CDR2 reads SASEGT. For the CDR3, the DNA is TGTGCCAGCAGTTCAGGGATTCCCTACGAGCAGTACTTC. It translates to CASSSGIPYEQYF.

The rearrangement links TRBV5-1 to TRBJ2-7; 9 positions match TRBD1. Germline CDR1 reads SGHRS; CDR2 reads YFSETQ. This CDR3 is 16 amino acids long. V lost 4 bases, J lost 5 bases, and 13 bases stayed unmatched. The CDR3 loop is CASSPIFTGGMDEQYF. CDR3 nucleotide sequence: TGCGCCAGCAGCCCAATATTCACAGGGGGCATGGACGAGCAGTACTTC.

This chain joins TRBV15 and TRBJ1-2; 7 nucleotides line up with TRBD1. This CDR3 is 13 amino acids long. Germline V gene data show CDR1 as LNHNV and CDR2 as YYDKDF (reference sequence). J lost 3 bases, V lost 5 bases, and 3 bases had no gene match. CDR3 coding DNA: TGTGCCACCAGCCGACAGGGTTACTATGGCTACACCTTC. Protein sequence: CATSRQGYYGYTF.

This clone occurred once. The rearrangement uses TRBV6-1 and TRBJ2-2; D uncertain. Germline V gene sequence: CDR1 MNHNS, CDR2 SASEGT. This CDR3 region has 15 residues. The ends were cut back, 6 bases at V and 2 bases at J, with 13 bases in the middle. The CDR3 region is CASRSLGTNTGELFF. Written as DNA, the CDR3 is TGTGCCAGCAGGTCGCTAGGAACTAACACCGGGGAGCTGTTTTTT.

The genes are TRBV27 and TRBJ2-7, with TRBD1 matching 9 bases. Germline V lookup: CDR1 MNHEY, CDR2 SMNVEV (reference sequence). The V segment lost 3 bases and the J segment 2 bases; nucleotides outside the gene matches: 5. The CDR3 has 15 residues. CDR3 coding DNA: TGTGCCAGCAGTTTCTTCGGGACAGGGACCTACGAGCAGTACTTC. Its protein is CASSFFGTGTYEQYF.

The chain has TRBV5-1 and TRBJ1-1; 8 bases agree with TRBD1. The CDR3 loop spans 14 amino acids. Per germline, CDR1 SGHRS and CDR2 YFSETQ. Trimming removed 4 bases from V and 7 bases from J; junction bases left unmatched: 9. This CDR3 reads CASSRIRGRDEAFF. DNA of the CDR3: TGCGCCAGCAGCCGAATCAGGGGGCGCGATGAAGCTTTCTTT. Complete variable domain (other parts from reference TRBV5-1 and TRBJ1-1): KAGVTQTPRYLIKTRGQQVTLSCSPISGHRSVSWYQQTPGQGLQFLFEYFSETQRNKGNFPGRFSGRQFSNSRSEMNVSTLELGDSALYLCASSRIRGRDEAFFGQGTRLTVV.

V and J are TRBV19 and TRBJ2-1; maybe TRBD2 (6 bases). Germline lookup yields CDR1 LNHDA and CDR2 SQIVND (reference sequence). The germline V and J ends were trimmed by 1 base and 7 bases, with 11 bases remaining between them. CDR3 length: 14 residues. The chain's CDR3 is CASSIVSGGNEQFF. CDR3 sequence (DNA): TGTGCCAGTAGTATAGTTTCCGGGGGTAATGAGCAGTTCTTC.

The chain joins TRBV19 to TRBJ1-1; 8 bases map to TRBD1. V lost 1 base, J lost 5 bases, and 6 bases stayed unmatched. This CDR3 spans 15 amino acids. Per germline, CDR1 LNHDA and CDR2 SQIVND (reference sequence). The CDR3 region is CASSIGDRGRTEAFF. The CDR3 nucleotides read TGTGCCAGTAGTATAGGTGACAGGGGACGGACTGAAGCTTTCTTT.

The CDR3 is CSVLDRGIEQYF. The DNA of the CDR3 is TGCAGCGTTCTGGACAGGGGTATCGAGCAGTACTTC. V gene TRBV29-1 combines with J gene TRBJ2-5, with TRBD1 identical over 9 bases. Judging by the DNA end, TRBJ2-7 fits better; the J call may be wrong. Germline values: CDR1 SQVTM, CDR2 ANQGSEA. The CDR3 is 12 amino acids.

The chain links TRBV6-5 to TRBJ1-2, with a possible D match to TRBD1 (6 bases). V was clipped by 2 bases and J by 8 bases, with 21 bases between them. From germline, CDR1 is MNHEY and CDR2 SVGAGI. The CDR3 is 16 amino acids. The DNA for the CDR3 is TGTGCCAGCAGTTACGTCGTGGGGGGGGGCGCGAGGGGCTACACCTTC. Its translation: CASSYVVGGGARGYTF.

The chain employs TRBV6-5 and TRBJ1-6; no reliable D call. V was clipped by 8 bases and J by 3 bases, with 8 bases between them. Germline V CDR1 and CDR2: MNHEY, SVGAGI. The CDR3 runs to 13 residues. The CDR3 spells CASSGSYNSPLHF. The CDR3 DNA reads TGTGCCAGCTCGGGGAGCTATAATTCACCCCTCCACTTT.

This rearrangement joins TRBV6-5 to TRBJ2-5, with 12 bases lining up with TRBD2. Germline-derived CDR1 and CDR2 are MNHEY and SVGAGI. This CDR3 region has 15 residues. Unmatched junction bases numbered 6, after V lost 5 bases and J lost 5 bases. CDR3 DNA sequence: TGTGCCAGCAGTCCCCTAGCGGGGGGGCGTGAGACCCAGTACTTC. As protein: CASSPLAGGRETQYF.

This sequence joins TRBV28 and TRBJ1-2, with 8 positions matching TRBD1. The J segment lost 2 bases and the V segment lost 5 bases, leaving 4 bases of the junction unmatched. The germline V gene encodes CDR1 MDHEN and CDR2 SYDVKM. The CDR3 totals 14 residues. The CDR3 DNA is TGTGCCAGCAGTGCCGGGACAGGCAACTATGGCTACACCTTC. As protein: CASSAGTGNYGYTF.

The V gene is TRBV7-9, the J gene TRBJ2-7, with 8 bases matching TRBD2. The length of the CDR3 is 15 residues. Germline V gives CDR1 SEHNR, CDR2 FQNEAQ (reference sequence). V shed 7 bases, J shed 4 bases, and the junction held 12 bases outside the gene matches. In nucleotides, the CDR3 is TGTGCCAGCAACCCCGGGGGGGCAAGTCGGTACGAGCAGTACTTC. Protein: CASNPGGASRYEQYF.

This chain uses TRBV7-3 with TRBJ2-3, with 11 nucleotides matching TRBD2. Germline V gene lookup returns CDR1 SGHTA and CDR2 FQGTGA. CDR3 length: 14 residues. V lost 2 bases to trimming and J lost 5 bases; unmatched junction nucleotides: 0. CDR3 in DNA: TGTGCCAGCAGCTTAGGGACTAGCGGAGATACGCAGTATTTT. It specifies CASSLGTSGDTQYF.

The chain has TRBV5-1 and TRBJ2-1; TRBD2 agrees at 11 bases. With 3 bases clipped from V and 2 bases from J, the junction kept 4 bases outside the gene matches. CDR3 length: 16 residues. The germline CDR1 and CDR2 sequences are SGHRS and YFSETQ. CDR3 DNA sequence: TGCGCCAGCAGCTCGGGACTAGCGGTGGCCTACAATGAGCAGTTCTTC. Translated: CASSSGLAVAYNEQFF.